This T cell receptor beta chain is from a study of identifying expanded T cells in peripheral blood. Germline CDR1 reads SGHDN; CDR2 reads FVKESK. With 1 base removed from V and 4 bases from J, the gap between germline ends came to 16 bases. The CDR3 extends over 16 amino acids. Sequenced by immunoSEQ multiplex PCR; TCRdb stores in-frame clones only, minus some. This table holds approximately 100,000 clones, 88% found once. J is TRBJ1-2 and V is TRBV14, with D possibly TRBD1 on 6 matching bases. The sequenced sample was blood. This clonotype was obtained from a person between 18 and 75 years old in good health. DNA of the CDR3: TGTGCCAGCAGCCAAGCTACAGGGTGGCGTCTCTATGGCTACACCTTC. Its translation is CASSQATGWRLYGYTF.